This is a list of T cell receptor beta chains from one sample in a study of early T cells in non-severe SARS-CoV-2 infection. TCRdb processed the 5' RACE reads anew with MiXCR; each CDR3 protein has one entry. The repertoire holds approximately 58,000 distinct CDR3 sequences, with roughly 6.8% as singletons. The source material was whole blood. These receptors all come from an adult who was a healthcare worker with PCR-confirmed SARS-CoV-2 infection or an uninfected control (not recorded which). Both conserved end residues are part of each CDR3. The D gene is left open where the match is weak. Clone size appears in some rows only: once, few, many, or a class for an expanded clone.

clone size,V gene,J gene,D gene,CDR3 protein,CDR3 DNA
few,TRBV20-1,TRBJ2-7,NA,CSARDHSSSYEQYF,TGCAGTGCTAGAGATCATTCCAGCTCCTACGAGCAGTACTTC
many,TRBV6-2/TRBV6-3,TRBJ1-1,NA,CASTDARRTEAFF,TGTGCCAGCACCGACGCCCGCAGGACTGAAGCTTTCTTT
many,TRBV3-1,TRBJ2-1,NA,CASSQDWGVGGNEQFF,TGTGCCAGCAGCCAAGATTGGGGTGTGGGTGGAAATGAGCAGTTCTTC
many,TRBV28,TRBJ1-2,NA,CASTHGAGYGYTF,TGTGCCAGCACCCACGGGGCAGGCTATGGCTACACCTTC
once,TRBV7-9,TRBJ2-7,TRBD2,CASSPISGGAGYEQYF,TGTGCCAGCAGCCCTATTAGCGGGGGGGCCGGGTACGAGCAGTACTTC
many,TRBV6-5,TRBJ2-5,NA,CASSYSTGETQYF,TGTGCCAGCAGTTACTCGACCGGGGAGACCCAGTACTTC
many,TRBV20-1,TRBJ1-5,TRBD1,CSARGTGDQPQHF,TGCAGTGCTAGGGGGACAGGGGATCAGCCCCAGCATTTT
few,TRBV6-6,TRBJ1-1,NA,CASTPSDRVNTEAFF,TGTGCCAGCACCCCTAGCGACAGAGTGAACACTGAAGCTTTCTTT
many,TRBV11-3,TRBJ2-3,TRBD1,CASSKGDRLQYF,TGTGCCAGCAGCAAAGGGGACAGATTGCAGTATTTT
many,TRBV6-1,TRBJ2-7,NA,CASSQSAYEQYF,TGTGCCAGCAGTCAATCGGCCTACGAGCAGTACTTC
many,TRBV6-2/TRBV6-3,TRBJ2-7,TRBD1,CASSYQPDRAYEQYF,TGTGCCAGCAGTTACCAACCCGACAGGGCCTACGAGCAGTACTTC
many,TRBV12-5,TRBJ2-7,TRBD1,CASGFLARTGASYEQYF,TGTGCTAGTGGTTTCCTCGCTCGGACAGGGGCCTCCTACGAGCAGTACTTC
NA,TRBV20-1,TRBJ2-3,NA,CSAPRLWPSPDTQYF,TGCAGTGCCCCTAGGCTTTGGCCTAGTCCAGATACGCAGTATTTT
many,TRBV25-1,TRBJ2-7,TRBD1,CASSDPGQGIYEQYF,TGTGCCAGCAGTGATCCGGGACAGGGGATCTACGAGCAGTACTTC
NA,TRBV7-9,TRBJ2-7,NA,CASSLGGAPGNEQYF,TGTGCCAGCAGCTTAGGGGGAGCCCCCGGAAACGAGCAGTACTTC
many,TRBV19,TRBJ1-5,TRBD1,CASSTNRGSNQPQHF,TGTGCCAGTAGTACGAACAGGGGAAGCAATCAGCCCCAGCATTTT
NA,TRBV12-3/TRBV12-4,TRBJ2-7,TRBD1,CASSRQGAPLISYEQYF,TGTGCCAGCAGCAGACAGGGGGCGCCCCTTATTTCCTACGAGCAGTACTTC
NA,TRBV4-3,TRBJ2-2,NA,CAGSQDPRGAGEGGELFF,TGCGCCGGCAGCCAAGATCCACGCGGGGCAGGGGAAGGCGGGGAGCTGTTTTTT
many,TRBV30,TRBJ2-1,TRBD2,CAWSGGGAFNEQFF,TGTGCCTGGAGTGGCGGGGGGGCCTTCAATGAGCAGTTCTTC
few,TRBV3-1,TRBJ1-6,TRBD1,CASSQYRGESPLHF,TGTGCCAGCAGCCAGTACAGGGGGGAATCACCCCTCCACTTT
many,TRBV28,TRBJ2-3,TRBD2,CASSPRGRGPSTDTQYF,TGTGCCAGCAGTCCCCGCGGGAGGGGCCCGAGCACAGATACGCAGTATTTT
few,TRBV29-1,TRBJ1-1,TRBD1,CSVTGTGVTEAFF,TGCAGCGTTACCGGGACAGGGGTCACTGAAGCTTTCTTT
many,TRBV28,TRBJ2-1,TRBD1,CASSFGPPQGAAYNEQFF,TGTGCCAGCAGTTTCGGTCCCCCACAGGGGGCCGCCTACAATGAGCAGTTCTTC
many,TRBV14,TRBJ1-1,NA,CASSRNGRGWDTEAFF,TGTGCCAGCAGCCGGAACGGTAGGGGTTGGGACACTGAAGCTTTCTTT
few,TRBV27,TRBJ1-2,NA,CASSLRSFGQLSGGYTF,TGTGCCAGCAGTTTAAGGAGTTTCGGGCAGTTGAGCGGTGGCTACACCTTC
many,TRBV12-3/TRBV12-4,TRBJ2-1,NA,CASSLHGDSRGFF,TGTGCCAGCAGTTTACACGGTGACTCGAGGGGGTTCTTC
NA,TRBV9,TRBJ2-2,TRBD1,CASSVGTGNTGELFF,TGTGCCAGCAGCGTGGGGACAGGGAACACCGGGGAGCTGTTTTTT
NA,TRBV9,TRBJ1-1,TRBD1,CASSVRLGTAEAFF,TGTGCCAGCAGCGTAAGGTTAGGGACAGCTGAAGCTTTCTTT
few,TRBV24-1,TRBJ2-5,NA,CATSDTWGPQDF,TGTGCCACCAGTGACACCTGGGGGCCCCAGGACTTC